This passage covers 10 T cell receptor beta chains from one sample sequenced in a study of OX40 agonist ivuxolimab in advanced cancers. The method was immunoSEQ multiplex PCR; TCRdb's version includes in-frame clones alone and lacks a portion of them. This sample has some 100,000 clones, with more than 85% found just once. The material sequenced was CD4+ or CD8+ T cells sorted from blood, taken in a trial of the OX40 agonist ivuxolimab. The receptors stem from an adult with an advanced solid tumor such as melanoma, head and neck, liver or kidney cancer.

The genes are TRBV5-4 and TRBJ1-1, with D possibly matching TRBD1 (6 bases). The V end lost 3 bases, the J end lost 1 base, and 16 bases lay between the germline ends. Germline V gene lookup returns CDR1 SGHNT and CDR2 YYREEE (reference sequence). CDR3 length equals 16 residues. The CDR3 DNA is TGTGCCAGCAGCTCCGGGACACCAATTGGGAACACTGAAGCTTTCTTT. Translating gives CASSSGTPIGNTEAFF.

The chain combines TRBV9 with TRBJ2-3; D unresolved. Germline CDR1 SGDLS, CDR2 YYNGEE. Trimming pared 4 bases from V and 8 bases from J, leaving 14 bases between. The CDR3 contains 13 residues. The CDR3 is CASSSGSLLTQYF. In nucleotides, the CDR3 is TGTGCCAGCAGCTCAGGAAGTCTCCTTACGCAGTATTTT. The variable domain in full, completed from reference TRBV9 and TRBJ2-3, reads DSGVTQTPKHLITATGQRVTLRCSPRSGDLSVYWYQQSLDQGLQFLIQYYNGEERAKGNILERFSAQQFPDLHSELNLSSLELGDSALYFCASSSGSLLTQYFGPGTRLTVL.

The CDR3 sequence is CASSVDPSGGQPQHF. As DNA, the CDR3 is TGTGCCAGCAGCGTAGACCCCAGTGGGGGTCAGCCCCAGCATTTT. The chain recombines TRBV9 with TRBJ1-5; D perhaps matches TRBD1 (5 bases). Germline V CDR1 and CDR2: SGDLS, YYNGEE. V dropped 0 bases and J dropped 6 bases, with 13 bases sitting between them. This CDR3 spans 15 amino acids.

V and J are TRBV29-1 and TRBJ2-2; 15 bases fit TRBD2. Unmatched junction bases numbered 0, after V lost 6 bases and J lost 4 bases. This CDR3 has 14 residues. CDR1 and CDR2 from the germline V gene are SQVTM and ANQGSEA. The CDR3: CSVGLAGGTGELFF. CDR3 in DNA: TGCAGCGTGGGACTAGCGGGGGGCACCGGGGAGCTGTTTTTT.

The J gene is TRBJ1-2, the V gene TRBV5-1; D is perhaps TRBD1 (5 bases). Germline lookup yields CDR1 SGHRS and CDR2 YFSETQ. The CDR3 is made up of 15 amino acids. Trimming shortened V by 7 bases and J by 3 bases, and 19 bases separated the two germline ends. CDR3 residues: CASQIPGRRDYGYTF. The CDR3, as DNA: TGCGCCAGCCAAATTCCGGGACGGCGAGACTATGGCTACACCTTC.

The V gene is TRBV19, the J gene TRBJ2-3, with TRBD2 matching over 14 bases. Germline assignment: CDR1 LNHDA and CDR2 SQIVND (reference sequence). J gave up 2 bases and V 5 bases, and 9 bases lay outside the gene matches. The CDR3 runs to 18 residues. The CDR3 sequence is CASSYTGTSGGHTDTQYF. For the CDR3, the DNA is TGTGCCAGTAGTTATACTGGGACTAGCGGGGGCCACACAGATACGCAGTATTTT.

The chain has TRBV29-1 and TRBJ2-3; the match to TRBD1 covers 9 bases. Germline V CDR1 and CDR2: SQVTM, ANQGSEA. The CDR3 runs to 14 residues. Trimming removed 5 bases from V and 3 bases from J; junction bases left unmatched: 6. CDR3 DNA sequence: TGCAGCGTTCCTCCGGGACAGGGTACAGATACGCAGTATTTT. Amino acids: CSVPPGQGTDTQYF.

The rearrangement joins TRBV25-1 to TRBJ2-5, with D perhaps being TRBD1 or TRBD2 (5 bases each). Germline V gene data show CDR1 as MGHDK and CDR2 as SYGVNS. The CDR3 has 14 amino acids. V was pared by 3 bases and J by 5 bases, with 13 bases between. CDR3 DNA: TGTGCCAGCAGTGAGAACCGGGACCGGGAGACCCAGTACTTC. It yields the protein CASSENRDRETQYF. Full variable domain (remainder filled in from reference TRBV25-1 and TRBJ2-5): EADIYQTPRYLVIGTGKKITLECSQTMGHDKMYWYQQDPGMELHLIHYSYGVNSTEKGDLSSESTVSRIRTEHFPLTLESARPSHTSQYLCASSENRDRETQYFGPGTRLLVL.

The chain uses TRBV11-3 and TRBJ2-3; D unclear. With 1 base removed from V and 2 bases from J, the gap between germline ends came to 7 bases. In germline, CDR1 is SGHNT, CDR2 YENEEA. The CDR3 extends over 14 amino acids. The CDR3 is CASSLARSTDTQYF. In DNA, the CDR3 is TGTGCCAGCAGCTTAGCTAGGTCCACAGATACGCAGTATTTT.

The chain uses TRBV5-6 and TRBJ2-7, with D hard to call. Trimming shortened V by 0 bases and J by 6 bases, and 10 bases separated the two germline ends. The CDR3 is 13 amino acids. Per germline, CDR1 SGHDT and CDR2 YYEEEE. Here the CDR3 reads CASSLVSVPEQYF. CDR3 sequence (DNA): TGTGCCAGCAGCTTGGTGTCCGTGCCCGAGCAGTACTTC. The full variable domain, rest sourced from reference TRBV5-6 and TRBJ2-7, is DAGVTQSPTHLIKTRGQQVTLRCSPKSGHDTVSWYQQALGQGPQFIFQYYEEEERQRGNFPDRFSGHQFPNYSSELNVNALLLGDSALYLCASSLVSVPEQYFGPGTRLTVT.